Below are 21 T cell receptor beta chains sequenced from a single sample in a study of technical replicates of blood from several donors. Profiling relied on immunoSEQ multiplex PCR, and the TCRdb table lists in-frame clones only, not all of them. The sample gives 75,000 to 90,000 clones, around 93% of which show up once; under 0.3% is in the top ten. The sequencing sample was made of T cells isolated from PBMCs. The receptors stem from a human donor in good health.

The V call is TRBV4-2, the J call TRBJ1-2, with TRBD1 matching over 9 bases. The CDR3 is made up of 15 amino acids. The V gene's germline CDR1 is LGHNA and CDR2 YNFKEQ. V was clipped by 3 bases and J by 4 bases; unmatched bases: 6. The CDR3, as DNA: TGTGCCAGCAGCCAGGAAACAGGGGGCAGCTATGGCTACACCTTC. It is translated as CASSQETGGSYGYTF.

The CDR3 region has the DNA TGCGCCAGCAGCCAAGATACGGGAGGCTCCTACGAGCAGTACTTC. This translates into CASSQDTGGSYEQYF. The chain links TRBV4-1 to TRBJ2-7, with TRBD2 identical over 7 bases. Germline-derived CDR1 and CDR2 are MGHRA and YSYEKL. Trimming cost V 0 bases and J 0 bases; bases outside gene matches: 2. CDR3 size: 15 residues.

This sequence joins TRBV11-3 and TRBJ2-2; D unclear. CDR1 SGHNT and CDR2 YENEEA come from the germline V gene. The ends were cut back, 2 bases at V and 4 bases at J, with 5 bases in the middle. The CDR3 is 13 amino acids. The CDR3 loop reads CASSLPGTGELFF. CDR3 coding DNA: TGTGCCAGCAGCTTACCGGGCACCGGGGAGCTGTTTTTT.

The J gene is TRBJ1-1, the V gene TRBV29-1; a weak D match, TRBD1 (6 bases). This CDR3 contains 13 residues. V was clipped by 7 bases and J by 0 bases, with 12 bases between them. Germline-derived CDR1 and CDR2 are SQVTM and ANQGSEA. The CDR3 loop is CSGLQGLNTEAFF. DNA for the CDR3: TGCAGCGGATTACAGGGATTGAACACTGAAGCTTTCTTT.

The rearrangement links TRBV15 to TRBJ2-3; 7 bases are a match to TRBD2. Germline CDR1 LNHNV, CDR2 YYDKDF (reference sequence). With V trimmed by 4 bases and J by 4 bases, 11 bases remained unmatched. The CDR3 extends over 16 amino acids. The CDR3 bases are TGTGCCACCAGCAAGAGGAGCCGACTAGCATCAGATACGCAGTATTTT. Amino acid sequence: CATSKRSRLASDTQYF.

The V gene is TRBV7-9, the J gene TRBJ1-3; D is undetermined. V was pared by 3 bases and J by 6 bases, with 9 bases between. The CDR3 has 13 amino acids. Germline lookup yields CDR1 SEHNR and CDR2 FQNEAQ (reference sequence). CDR3 residues: CASSFGEENTIYF. The CDR3 DNA follows: TGTGCCAGCAGCTTTGGGGAGGAAAACACCATATATTTT.

This clone was recorded once. The chain joins TRBV9 to TRBJ1-5, with a possible D match to TRBD1 (5 bases). This CDR3 region has 14 residues. CDR1 and CDR2 (germline): SGDLS, YYNGEE. V was trimmed by 4 bases and J by 4 bases, leaving 12 bases between them. The CDR3 loop reads CASSPGGTNQPQHF. In nucleotides, the CDR3 is TGTGCCAGCAGCCCGGGTGGGACTAATCAGCCCCAGCATTTT. Using reference TRBV9 and TRBJ1-5 for the parts outside the CDR3, the full variable domain is DSGVTQTPKHLITATGQRVTLRCSPRSGDLSVYWYQQSLDQGLQFLIQYYNGEERAKGNILERFSAQQFPDLHSELNLSSLELGDSALYFCASSPGGTNQPQHFGDGTRLSIL.

V gene TRBV6-5 combines with J gene TRBJ2-7, with a weak D call TRBD2 (6 bases). CDR3 size: 16 residues. Trimming shortened V by 0 bases and J by 2 bases, and 14 bases separated the two germline ends. Germline assignment: CDR1 MNHEY and CDR2 SVGAGI. As DNA, the CDR3 is TGTGCCAGCAGTTACTCGATGGCGGAGGGGACCTACGAGCAGTACTTC. It yields the protein CASSYSMAEGTYEQYF.

As to this clone: One end of the junction is discordant with germline, which a read error may explain. The chain has TRBV6-6 and TRBJ2-7, with 10 bases that match TRBD2. The CDR3 loop spans 11 amino acids. CDR1 MNHNY and CDR2 SVGAGI come from the germline V gene (reference sequence). The CDR3 protein is CASSSSSGRHF. The CDR3 region has the DNA TGTGCCAGCAGTTCCTCTAGCGGGAGACACTTC.

This chain joins TRBV5-4 and TRBJ2-5; 8 bases match TRBD1. V trimming: 6 bases; J trimming: 5 bases; junction bases outside the gene matches: 12. This CDR3 is 15 amino acids long. CDR1 and CDR2 (germline): SGHNT, YYREEE (reference sequence). The CDR3 loop reads CASTGQGTVGETQYF. CDR3 in DNA: TGTGCCAGCACCGGACAGGGTACAGTCGGCGAGACCCAGTACTTC.

The chain joins TRBV11-2 to TRBJ2-1; 12 nucleotides line up with TRBD2. With 7 bases clipped from V and 8 bases from J, the junction kept 3 bases outside the gene matches. Germline CDR1 SGHAT, CDR2 FQNNGV. The CDR3 sequence is 13 residues long. CDR3 bases: TGTGCCAGCACTCGGACTAGCGGGGATGAGCAGTTCTTC. Its translation is CASTRTSGDEQFF.

The table lists this clone with a few counts. The rearrangement uses TRBV7-9 and TRBJ2-4; 7 bases match TRBD1. This CDR3 has 13 amino acids. CDR1 is SEHNR, CDR2 FQNEAQ, per germline (reference sequence). The junction had 1 base not matched to a gene; V was cut back by 7 bases and J by 1 base. This chain's CDR3 is CASMTGAKNIQYF. The CDR3 DNA reads as TGTGCCAGCATGACAGGGGCCAAAAACATTCAGTACTTC.

The V gene is TRBV2, the J gene TRBJ1-1; 10 nucleotides line up with TRBD1. Germline lookup yields CDR1 SNHLY and CDR2 FYNNEI. The junction had 11 bases not matched to a gene; V was cut back by 7 bases and J by 6 bases. This CDR3 is built from 15 residues. Here the CDR3 reads CASNDIGTGVSEAFF. DNA of the CDR3: TGTGCCAGCAATGATATTGGGACAGGGGTTTCTGAAGCTTTCTTT.

The rearrangement joins TRBV7-9 to TRBJ2-3, with a tentative D call TRBD2 (6 bases). CDR1 SEHNR and CDR2 FQNEAQ come from the germline V gene (reference sequence). V dropped 4 bases and J dropped 1 base, with 12 bases sitting between them. The CDR3 spans 15 residues. CDR3: CASSSTSEGTDTQYF. DNA for the CDR3: TGTGCCAGCAGCTCGACTAGTGAAGGCACAGATACGCAGTATTTT.

Comments on this clone: One end of the junction is discordant with germline, which a read error may explain. This chain links TRBV5-1 with TRBJ1-1; no reliable D call. The germline V gene encodes CDR1 SGHRS and CDR2 YFSETQ. This CDR3 contains 9 residues. CDR3 protein: CASSLRGTF. Written as DNA, the CDR3 is TGCGCCAGCAGCTTGCGCGGTACCTTT.

In its sample, this clone ranks as medium-sized. This rearrangement joins TRBV2 to TRBJ2-7; tentatively, D is TRBD1 (6 bases). CDR3 length equals 12 residues. Per the germline V gene, CDR1 is SNHLY and CDR2 is FYNNEI. The CDR3 here is CSAADRTYEQYF. Written as DNA, the CDR3 is TGTTCAGCCGCGGACAGAACCTACGAGCAGTACTTC.

This chain uses TRBV29-1 with TRBJ1-1; D may be TRBD1 (6 bases). V lost 3 bases, J lost 2 bases, and 7 bases lay in between. This CDR3 has 12 residues. From germline, CDR1 is SQVTM and CDR2 ANQGSEA. CDR3 bases: TGCAGCGTTGAGACAGGAAACACTGAAGCTTTCTTT. It is translated as CSVETGNTEAFF.

This clone was seen a single time. The rearrangement joins TRBV5-5 to TRBJ2-7; possible D gene TRBD2, 6 bases. V was clipped by 3 bases and J by 1 base, with 17 bases between them. In germline, CDR1 is SGHKS, CDR2 YYEKEE (reference sequence). The CDR3 length is 16 residues. CDR3 sequence reads: CASSSRGAGRSYEQYF. The CDR3, as DNA: TGTGCCAGCAGCTCTCGGGGTGCGGGGCGTTCCTACGAGCAGTACTTC.

This chain joins TRBV21-1 and TRBJ2-7; the D call of TRBD2 is as the table states it, not checked on the DNA. TRBV21-1 is classified as a pseudogene. CDR3 length: 17 amino acids. The CDR3 sequence: CASSKAPRRKINYEQYF. In nucleotides, the CDR3 is TGTGCCAGCAGCAAAGCCCCCCGGCGGAAGATCAACTACGAGCAGTACTTC.

On this clone itself: Distinct nucleotide sequences in the sample also encode this CDR3. This chain links TRBV5-1 with TRBJ2-3, with D possibly being TRBD2 (6 bases). In germline, CDR1 is SGHRS, CDR2 YFSETQ. Trimming stripped 0 bases from V and 3 bases from J, with 8 bases between. The CDR3 sequence is 14 residues long. The CDR3 nucleotides read TGCGCCAGCAGCTTGGATCGGGGGACAGATACGCAGTATTTT. It translates to CASSLDRGTDTQYF.

The CDR3 coding sequence is TGTGCCAGCAGCTTGCAGGGGACCCACGAGCAGTACTTC. Amino acid sequence: CASSLQGTHEQYF. The chain couples TRBV7-9 to TRBJ2-7; a possible D gene is TRBD1 (6 bases). CDR3 length equals 13 residues. The V end lost 3 bases, the J end lost 5 bases, and 11 bases lay between the germline ends. Germline CDR1 reads SEHNR; CDR2 reads FQNEAQ (reference sequence).